The clone carrying this T cell receptor beta chain was seen a single time. Amplification of the TCR beta CDR3 regions used RNA transcripts (as template). An initial RT-PCR round employing HTBI primers preceded a second-round multiplex PCR. TCRdb analysed the multiplex PCR reads with MiXCR anew, one entry per CDR3 protein. The table records tens of thousands of distinct CDR3 sequences, about 50% of them present only once. This specimen belongs to a study of Graves' ophthalmopathy and Graves' hyperthyroidism. This CDR3 has 14 amino acids. Losses at the gene ends were 2 bases for V and 7 bases for J; bases not matched to a gene: 7. CDR1 DFQATT and CDR2 SNEGSKA come from the germline V gene (reference sequence).

What was sequenced was peripheral blood. The chain employs TRBV20-1 and TRBJ2-7; TRBD2 aligns across 11 bases. This clonotype was obtained from an adult woman with stable Graves' hyperthyroidism. The CDR3 region has the DNA TGCAGTGCTAGACCAACTAGCGGGAGTGTTGAGCAGTACTTC. This codes for CSARPTSGSVEQYF.